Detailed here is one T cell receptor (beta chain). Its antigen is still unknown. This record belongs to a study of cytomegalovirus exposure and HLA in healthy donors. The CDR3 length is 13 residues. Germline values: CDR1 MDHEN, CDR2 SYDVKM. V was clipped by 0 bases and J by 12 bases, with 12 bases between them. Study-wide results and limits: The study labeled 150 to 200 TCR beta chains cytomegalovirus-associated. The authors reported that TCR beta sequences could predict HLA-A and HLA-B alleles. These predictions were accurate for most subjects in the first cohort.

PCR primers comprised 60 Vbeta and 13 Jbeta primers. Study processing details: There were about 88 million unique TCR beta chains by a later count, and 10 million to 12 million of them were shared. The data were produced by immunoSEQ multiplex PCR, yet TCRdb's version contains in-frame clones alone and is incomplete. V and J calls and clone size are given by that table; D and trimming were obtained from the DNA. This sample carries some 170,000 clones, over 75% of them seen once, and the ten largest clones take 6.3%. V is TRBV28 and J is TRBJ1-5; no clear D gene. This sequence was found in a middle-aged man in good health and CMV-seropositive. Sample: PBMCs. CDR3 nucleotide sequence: TGTGCCAGCAGTTTATGGGTGCACGGAGACCAGCATTTT. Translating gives CASSLWVHGDQHF.